This T cell receptor (beta chain) comes out of a study of blood T cell repertoires in COVID-19. Sequencing was performed with immunoSEQ multiplex PCR; in TCRdb, only in-frame clones are kept and a portion is missing. The repertoire holds roughly 190,000 clones, around four fifths seen once, with less than 3.5% in the top ten. This CDR3 is 13 amino acids long. The V gene end was trimmed by 5 bases and the J gene end by 13 bases; junction bases not matched to a gene: 13. Germline V gives CDR1 MDHEN, CDR2 SYDVKM. The receptor was isolated from a man between 50 and 59 years old with active or convalescent COVID-19. The sample was peripheral blood. The rearrangement uses TRBV28 and TRBJ1-2; TRBD1 matches at 7 bases. As DNA, the CDR3 is TGTGCCAGCAGTCAATCGGACAGGCCTAATAGCACCTTC. Protein product: CASSQSDRPNSTF.